One and the same sample provided the 23 T cell receptor beta chains below, sequenced in a study of blood T cell repertoires in COVID-19 (dated by TCRdb to 2019 to 2021). Libraries were prepared through the immunoSEQ multiplex PCR assay. The immuneACCESS repertoire file appears here via TCRdb, limited to in-frame rearrangements. These files lack a portion of the clones; in checked studies, under half of the deficit traces to unresolved V genes, and the cause of the others is not known. Within this sample are about 250,000 clones, with around 83% of them counted one time only. Of the sample, approximately 6% is held by the ten largest clones. Material for sequencing was peripheral blood. These receptors originate from an elderly man with acute or convalescent COVID-19.

The chain couples TRBV11-1 to TRBJ1-2, with D perhaps TRBD1 (6 bases). The CDR3 length is 15 residues. From germline, CDR1 is SGHAT and CDR2 FQDESV (reference sequence). V lost 2 bases to trimming and J lost 2 bases, with 12 bases between them. This CDR3 is CASSLWQGSNYGYTF. CDR3 nucleotide sequence: TGTGCCAGCAGCTTATGGCAGGGGAGCAACTATGGCTACACCTTC. Supplemented by reference TRBV11-1 and TRBJ1-2, the full variable domain reads EAEVAQSPRYKITEKSQAVAFWCDPISGHATLYWYRQILGQGPELLVQFQDESVVDDSQLPKDRFSAERLKGVDSTLKIQPAELGDSAMYLCASSLWQGSNYGYTFGSGTRLTVV.

The V gene is TRBV5-1, the J gene TRBJ2-1, with TRBD2 identical over 10 bases. The CDR3 spans 16 residues. Germline values: CDR1 SGHRS, CDR2 YFSETQ. The ends lost 0 bases at V and 4 bases at J; junction bases unmatched: 4. CDR3 region: CASSLGGTSEYNEQFF. The CDR3 DNA reads as TGCGCCAGCAGCTTGGGCGGGACTAGCGAATACAATGAGCAGTTCTTC.

This chain uses TRBV5-1 with TRBJ1-2, with D possibly being TRBD1 (6 bases). Trimming stripped 4 bases from V and 8 bases from J, with 15 bases between. The CDR3 is made up of 13 amino acids. Germline V gene lookup returns CDR1 SGHRS and CDR2 YFSETQ. The CDR3 is CASSITQGDGYTF. DNA for the CDR3: TGCGCCAGCAGCATCACACAGGGAGACGGCTACACCTTC.

The rearrangement uses TRBV7-3 and TRBJ2-1; 7 positions match TRBD1. Germline V gene lookup returns CDR1 SGHTA and CDR2 FQGTGA. Germline trimming cut 5 bases from V and 8 bases from J; bases unmatched to any gene: 6. The CDR3 loop spans 13 amino acids. The DNA of the CDR3 is TGTGCCAGCAGCACACGACAGGGCCATGAGCAGTTCTTC. It encodes CASSTRQGHEQFF.

The rearrangement links TRBV11-3 to TRBJ2-1; a weak D match, TRBD1 (5 bases). This CDR3 has 14 residues. V dropped 4 bases and J dropped 3 bases, with 10 bases sitting between them. Germline V gene sequence: CDR1 SGHNT, CDR2 YENEEA. CDR3 protein: CASSSSDSYNEQFF. The CDR3 bases are TGTGCCAGCAGCTCCAGCGACAGCTACAATGAGCAGTTCTTC.

This chain uses TRBV11-2 with TRBJ2-3; D is unclear. Between the trimmed V and J ends, which lost 1 base and 6 bases, there was a span of 8 bases. The CDR3 is 13 residues long. Germline assignment: CDR1 SGHAT and CDR2 FQNNGV. CDR3 amino acids: CASSLAGADTQYF. The CDR3, as DNA: TGTGCCAGCAGCTTAGCCGGAGCTGATACGCAGTATTTT.

V gene TRBV15 combines with J gene TRBJ2-5, with 8 bases lining up with TRBD1. In germline, CDR1 is LNHNV, CDR2 YYDKDF (reference sequence). Trimming removed 5 bases from V and 5 bases from J; junction bases left unmatched: 10. The CDR3 has 15 residues. CDR3 nucleotides: TGTGCCACCAGCGAAGGGACAGGAGACTTGGAGACCCAGTACTTC. Its protein is CATSEGTGDLETQYF. Full variable domain (rest looked up from reference TRBV15 and TRBJ2-5): DAMVIQNPRYQVTQFGKPVTLSCSQTLNHNVMYWYQQKSSQAPKLLFHYYDKDFNNEADTPDNFQSRRPNTSFCFLDIRSPGLGDTAMYLCATSEGTGDLETQYFGPGTRLLVL.

The rearrangement uses TRBV14 and TRBJ2-5, with D possibly TRBD2 on 5 matching bases. The V end lost 4 bases, the J end lost 5 bases, and 17 bases lay between the germline ends. CDR1 and CDR2 from the germline V gene are SGHDN and FVKESK. This CDR3 spans 15 amino acids. CDR3 DNA sequence: TGTGCCAGCAGCCCCAACCCCGGGGTCGGCGAGACCCAGTACTTC. This encodes CASSPNPGVGETQYF.

The chain couples TRBV27 to TRBJ2-7; D unresolved. The V gene lost 4 bases and the J gene lost 2 bases, with 3 bases spanning the gap. The CDR3 has 11 residues. CDR1 MNHEY and CDR2 SMNVEV come from the germline V gene (reference sequence). CDR3: CASSSAYEQYF. The CDR3 region has the DNA TGTGCCAGCAGTTCCGCCTACGAGCAGTACTTC.

The V gene is TRBV19, the J gene TRBJ2-3, with a weak D call TRBD1 (5 bases). The germline V gene encodes CDR1 LNHDA and CDR2 SQIVND (reference sequence). The V gene lost 5 bases and the J gene lost 1 base, with 13 bases spanning the gap. The CDR3 is 15 residues long. The CDR3 coding sequence is TGTGCCAGTAGTCGCGTCGCCAGGGGCACAGATACGCAGTATTTT. This translates into CASSRVARGTDTQYF.

This clone was found many times. V and J are TRBV3-1 (or the pseudogene TRBV3-2) and TRBJ2-7; a weak D match, TRBD2 (5 bases). V was trimmed by 0 bases and J by 7 bases, leaving 19 bases between them. Germline V gene data show CDR1 as LGHDT and CDR2 as YNNKEL (reference sequence). The CDR3 sequence is 16 residues long. CDR3 sequence reads: CASSQDRAGLSGEQYF. CDR3 sequence (DNA): TGTGCCAGCAGCCAAGATCGGGCAGGACTTTCTGGAGAGCAGTACTTC.

This rearrangement joins TRBV15 to TRBJ2-3; TRBD1 agrees at 12 bases. The germline V gene encodes CDR1 LNHNV and CDR2 YYDKDF (reference sequence). V lost 4 bases, J lost 5 bases, and 16 bases stayed unmatched. The CDR3 covers 19 residues. CDR3 nucleotide sequence: TGTGCCACCAGCAAAATACTACCTGGGACAGGGGGCAAACAAGATACGCAGTATTTT. Protein sequence: CATSKILPGTGGKQDTQYF.

This chain connects TRBV5-4 to TRBJ2-1; maybe TRBD1 (6 bases). V was cut by 0 bases and J by 1 base, with 14 bases left in between. The CDR3 extends over 17 amino acids. CDR1 is SGHNT and CDR2 is YYREEE in the germline V gene (reference sequence). CDR3 coding DNA: TGTGCCAGCAGCTTGGGCGGACAGCGCACATCCTACAATGAGCAGTTCTTC. It codes for CASSLGGQRTSYNEQFF.

The chain carries TRBV6-1 and TRBJ2-7; the match to TRBD1 covers 8 bases. The CDR3 consists of 16 residues. Germline trimming cut 2 bases from V and 2 bases from J; bases unmatched to any gene: 8. The germline V gene encodes CDR1 MNHNS and CDR2 SASEGT. DNA for the CDR3: TGTGCCAGCAGTGAAAGTAGGGCCAGGGGGCCCTACGAGCAGTACTTC. Amino acids: CASSESRARGPYEQYF.

CDR3 bases: TGTGCCACCCTAGGGGGCACAGATACGCAGTATTTT. Protein sequence: CATLGGTDTQYF. The chain joins TRBV28 to TRBJ2-3, with a possible D match to TRBD1 (5 bases). Germline V gene data show CDR1 as MDHEN and CDR2 as SYDVKM. The CDR3 loop spans 12 amino acids. V was pared by 10 bases and J by 1 base, with 9 bases between.

The rearrangement joins TRBV5-1 to TRBJ2-3, with 10 bases lining up with TRBD2. Germline lookup yields CDR1 SGHRS and CDR2 YFSETQ. Trimming removed 3 bases from V and 2 bases from J; junction bases left unmatched: 9. CDR3 length: 17 residues. Here the CDR3 DNA reads TGCGCCAGCAGCTACTTGACTAGCGGGCGATACACAGATACGCAGTATTTT. Translated, it gives CASSYLTSGRYTDTQYF.

A few counts support this clone. The chain is built from TRBV6-6 and TRBJ2-7, with TRBD1 identical over 8 bases. Germline V gene lookup returns CDR1 MNHNY and CDR2 SVGAGI (reference sequence). V trimming: 5 bases; J trimming: 0 bases; junction bases outside the gene matches: 12. This CDR3 region has 17 residues. The DNA of the CDR3 is TGTGCCAGCAGTCAACAAGGACAGGGTAGGGTCTCCTACGAGCAGTACTTC. Amino acids: CASSQQGQGRVSYEQYF.

V and J are TRBV29-1 and TRBJ1-1, with a tentative D call TRBD1 (6 bases). The CDR3 contains 13 residues. V lost 7 bases and J 4 bases, leaving 16 bases between the germline ends. From germline, CDR1 is SQVTM and CDR2 ANQGSEA. CDR3 region: CSGADGRGTEAFF. CDR3 bases: TGCAGCGGCGCCGACGGCAGGGGCACTGAAGCTTTCTTT.

The rearrangement joins TRBV5-1 to TRBJ1-2; possible D gene TRBD1, 5 bases. The V end was cut by 4 bases, the J end by 3 bases, with 13 bases between. The CDR3 extends over 14 amino acids. Germline V lookup: CDR1 SGHRS, CDR2 YFSETQ. The CDR3 is CASSGDGGYYGYTF. In nucleotides, the CDR3 is TGCGCCAGCAGCGGTGACGGGGGATACTATGGCTACACCTTC.

The chain joins TRBV7-9 to TRBJ1-1, with a tentative D call TRBD1 (5 bases). CDR3 length equals 15 residues. V dropped 0 bases and J dropped 3 bases, with 11 bases sitting between them. CDR1 and CDR2 from the germline V gene are SEHNR and FQNEAQ (reference sequence). This CDR3 is CASSLALTAYTEAFF. The CDR3 DNA sequence: TGTGCCAGCAGCTTAGCGCTGACAGCTTACACTGAAGCTTTCTTT.

This chain connects TRBV5-1 to TRBJ2-7; 9 positions agree with TRBD1. V lost 2 bases to trimming and J lost 4 bases; unmatched junction nucleotides: 4. Looked up from germline, CDR1 is SGHRS and CDR2 is YFSETQ. This CDR3 contains 14 residues. The CDR3 nucleotides are TGCGCCAGCAGCTTTTCGACAGGGGGATACGAGCAGTACTTC. It specifies CASSFSTGGYEQYF. Full variable domain (outside the CDR3, taken from reference TRBV5-1 and TRBJ2-7): KAGVTQTPRYLIKTRGQQVTLSCSPISGHRSVSWYQQTPGQGLQFLFEYFSETQRNKGNFPGRFSGRQFSNSRSEMNVSTLELGDSALYLCASSFSTGGYEQYFGPGTRLTVT.

The chain carries TRBV6-6 and TRBJ2-7, with TRBD1 identical over 8 bases. This CDR3 contains 13 residues. CDR1 is MNHNY and CDR2 is SVGAGI in the germline V gene (reference sequence). Trimming took 4 bases from V and 3 from J; bases not matched to a gene: 2. CDR3 DNA sequence: TGTGCCAGCAGTTCGACAGGGGACTACGAGCAGTACTTC. This translates into CASSSTGDYEQYF.

The CDR3 DNA sequence: TGTGCCAGCAGCCAGCGGGGGTCCAGGGCTTTCTTT. Translated, it gives CASSQRGSRAFF. The rearrangement joins TRBV5-5 to TRBJ1-1; D may be TRBD1 (5 bases). CDR1 is SGHKS and CDR2 is YYEKEE in the germline V gene (reference sequence). V dropped 4 bases and J dropped 11 bases, with 15 bases sitting between them. The CDR3 has 12 residues.